Listed below are T cell receptor beta chains from one sample, sequenced in a study of memory CD4+ T cells and cytomegalovirus serostatus. Sequenced by immunoSEQ multiplex PCR; TCRdb stores in-frame clones only, minus some. The data show about 58,000 clones, around 82% seen once. Input material: memory CD4+ T cells from blood. These receptors all come from an adult in good health and CMV-seronegative. Some clones in this sample may be carry-over from other donors' samples. Both conserved end residues are part of each CDR3. The D gene is left open where the match is weak.

V gene	D gene	J gene	CDR3 DNA	CDR3 protein
TRBV18	-	TRBJ2-7	TGTGCCAGCTCCCCTTCTTGGGAGCAGTACTTC	CASSPSWEQYF
TRBV27	TRBD1	TRBJ1-6	TGTGCCAGCCTAGGGACAGGGAGAAATAATTCACCCCTCCACTTT	CASLGTGRNNSPLHF
TRBV5-6	-	TRBJ1-1	TGTGCCAGCAGCTTAACCGGGTCCCCGAACACTGAAGCTTTCTTT	CASSLTGSPNTEAFF
TRBV30	-	TRBJ1-5	TGTGCCTGGAGTGCGGGGCCTAATCAGCCCCAGCATTTT	CAWSAGPNQPQHF
TRBV2	-	TRBJ1-1	TGTGCCAGCAGCGCAACAGGGACCACTGAAGCTTTCTTT	CASSATGTTEAFF
TRBV2	-	TRBJ2-7	TGTGCCAGCAGGGGTGACAGGGTGGGGGGCGAGCAGTACTTC	CASRGDRVGGEQYF
TRBV7-9	-	TRBJ2-1	TGTGCCAGCAGTGGGTTAAATGAGCAGTTCTTC	CASSGLNEQFF
TRBV28	-	TRBJ2-1	TGTGCCAGCAGTTTGATGAATGAGCAGTTCTTC	CASSLMNEQFF
TRBV7-2	-	TRBJ2-5	TGTGCCAGCAGCTTAGACTTAGCAGGGCGGGAGACCCAGTACTTC	CASSLDLAGRETQYF
TRBV11-2	-	TRBJ2-2	TGTGCCAGCAGCGATACAGGCGGCCCGAACACCGGGGAGCTGTTTTTT	CASSDTGGPNTGELFF
TRBV5-4	TRBD1	TRBJ2-7	TGTGCCAGCAGTCGGGACAGGGTAAACGAGCAGTACTTC	CASSRDRVNEQYF
TRBV27	TRBD1	TRBJ2-1	TGTGCCAGCAGTTCACACCGGGACAGAGACTTCTTAAGCTCCTACAATGAGCAGTTCTTC	CASSSHRDRDFLSSYNEQFF
TRBV5-4	-	TRBJ1-1	TGTGCCAGCAGCTTGGCCAGGACGGTGAACACTGAAGCTTTCTTT	CASSLARTVNTEAFF
TRBV5-1	-	TRBJ2-1	TGCGCCAGCAGCGGAGACTACAATGAGCAGTTCTTC	CASSGDYNEQFF
TRBV2	-	TRBJ2-4	TGTGCCAGCAGTGGGGGGGCTAGCGGATTAGCCAAAAACATTCAGTACTTC	CASSGGASGLAKNIQYF
TRBV4-2	TRBD1	TRBJ1-5	TGTGCCAGCAGCCACAAAGATCGTACAGGGGGCGGACCCCAGCATTTT	CASSHKDRTGGGPQHF